This TCR beta chain was sequenced during a study of blood T cell repertoires in COVID-19. Across the whole study: Material from acute and convalescent COVID-19 was sourced from the United States, Italy and Spain. T cells, B-cell-depleted T cells, or PBMCs provided the cDNA or gDNA that served as material.

Source study methods: Quantification of nucleated cells was approximated via reference gene primer amplification. Assay: immunoSEQ multiplex PCR; the TCRdb copy retains only in-frame clones and omits some. The V and J calls and the clone size are those of that table, but D and trimming were determined from the DNA. The data contain fewer than 85,000 clones, 88% of them seen just once; the ten biggest clones take up approximately 5%. The J segment lost 5 bases and the V segment lost 6 bases, leaving 5 bases of the junction unmatched. The CDR3 runs 13 residues. Germline values: CDR1 MNHEY, CDR2 SMNVEV (reference sequence).

Material for sequencing was peripheral blood. The rearrangement joins TRBV27 to TRBJ2-3; 7 bases match TRBD1. This receptor was identified in a man aged 45-65 years with active COVID-19. CDR3 nucleotide sequence: TGTGCCAGCAGCCTTAGGACAGGAGATACGCAGTATTTT. This encodes CASSLRTGDTQYF.